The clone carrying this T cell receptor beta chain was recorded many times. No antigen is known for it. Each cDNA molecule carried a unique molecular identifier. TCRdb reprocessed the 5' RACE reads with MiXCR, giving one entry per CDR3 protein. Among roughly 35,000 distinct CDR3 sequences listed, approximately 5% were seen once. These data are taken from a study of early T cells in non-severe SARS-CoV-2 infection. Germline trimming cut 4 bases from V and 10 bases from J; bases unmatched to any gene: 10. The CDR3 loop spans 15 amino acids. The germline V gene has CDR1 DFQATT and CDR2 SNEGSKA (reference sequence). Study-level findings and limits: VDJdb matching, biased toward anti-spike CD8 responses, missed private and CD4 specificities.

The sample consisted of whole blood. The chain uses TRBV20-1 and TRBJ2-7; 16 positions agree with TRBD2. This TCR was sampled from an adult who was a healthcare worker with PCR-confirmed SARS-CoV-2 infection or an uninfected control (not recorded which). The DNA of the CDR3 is TGCAGTGCTAATAGCGGGGGACTAGCGGGAGGGAGTCAGTACTTC. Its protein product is CSANSGGLAGGSQYF.